The 24 T cell receptor beta chains in this list originate from one sample, sequenced in a study of cytomegalovirus exposure and HLA in healthy donors. Primers: 60 Vbeta forward and 13 Jbeta reverse. Sequencing was performed with immunoSEQ multiplex PCR; in TCRdb, only in-frame clones are kept and a portion is missing. The sample has roughly 54,000 clones, 70% to 80% seen once. Material: PBMCs. The source of these receptors is a woman aged 60-75 years in good health and CMV-seropositive.

The genes are TRBV7-2 and TRBJ2-3, with TRBD2 identical over 8 bases. Germline lookup yields CDR1 SGHTA and CDR2 FQGNSA. After removal of 3 bases from V and 2 bases from J, the junction contained 4 bases not matched to a gene. This CDR3 comprises 15 residues. For the CDR3, the DNA is TGTGCCAGCAGCTTTAGCGGGGTGGTCACAGATACGCAGTATTTT. This sequence encodes CASSFSGVVTDTQYF.

The chain recombines TRBV6-5 with TRBJ1-2; 8 nucleotides match TRBD1. V lost 0 bases to trimming and J lost 6 bases; unmatched junction nucleotides: 9. In germline, CDR1 is MNHEY, CDR2 SVGAGI. The CDR3 has 16 amino acids. Written as DNA, the CDR3 is TGTGCCAGCAGTTACTCAGCACCGGACAGGGTGAATGGCTACACCTTC. Translating it yields CASSYSAPDRVNGYTF.

V gene TRBV6-1 combines with J gene TRBJ1-6; no firm D call. The CDR3 covers 14 residues. Germline CDR1 MNHNS, CDR2 SASEGT. V was shortened by 3 bases and J by 9 bases, with 12 bases between the two germline ends. The CDR3 region is CASSESRLSSPLHF. The CDR3 DNA reads as TGTGCCAGCAGTGAGAGCAGACTTAGTTCACCCCTCCACTTT.

The rearrangement links TRBV27 to TRBJ2-3; 9 bases match TRBD2. This CDR3 spans 15 amino acids. Trimming cost V 2 bases and J 2 bases; bases outside gene matches: 2. The germline gives CDR1 MNHEY, CDR2 SMNVEV (reference sequence). In DNA, the CDR3 is TGTGCCAGCAGTTTAGCGGGGGGGATCACAGATACGCAGTATTTT. The encoded protein is CASSLAGGITDTQYF.

The chain carries TRBV6-1 and TRBJ2-7, with D hard to call. The CDR3 is 14 residues long. Deletions cut 9 bases from V and 0 bases from J, with 15 bases between. In germline, CDR1 is MNHNS, CDR2 SASEGT. The CDR3: CASILTESSYEQYF. CDR3 nucleotides: TGTGCCAGTATATTAACGGAGAGCTCCTACGAGCAGTACTTC.

J is TRBJ1-5 and V is TRBV27, with 9 bases lining up with TRBD1. Germline-derived CDR1 and CDR2 are MNHEY and SMNVEV (reference sequence). The length of the CDR3 is 14 residues. The V gene end was trimmed by 4 bases and the J gene end by 4 bases; junction bases not matched to a gene: 2. CDR3 region: CASSWGQGNQPQHF. In nucleotides, the CDR3 is TGTGCCAGCAGTTGGGGACAGGGAAATCAGCCCCAGCATTTT.

With respect to this clone: A read error is likely here: a far larger clone is one base away. The chain employs TRBV5-6 and TRBJ1-1; 7 nucleotides align to TRBD1. CDR1 and CDR2 (germline): SGHDT, YYEEEE. The V and J ends lost 1 base and 5 bases, in that order; junction bases with no gene match: 5. The CDR3 extends over 14 amino acids. CDR3 residues: CASSLQGERTEAFF. In nucleotides, the CDR3 is TGTGCCAGCAGCTTGCAGGGGGAGCGGACTGAAGCTTTCTTT.

This clone was detected only a few times. V gene TRBV5-1 combines with J gene TRBJ1-5; TRBD1 matches at 7 bases. The CDR3 has 13 residues. Germline trimming cut 0 bases from V and 6 bases from J; bases unmatched to any gene: 0. CDR1 and CDR2 (germline): SGHRS, YFSETQ. CDR3 region: CASSLGDSQPQHF. Written as DNA, the CDR3 is TGCGCCAGCAGCTTGGGGGACAGTCAGCCCCAGCATTTT. The full variable domain, in which reference TRBV5-1 and TRBJ1-5 provide the parts outside the CDR3, is KAGVTQTPRYLIKTRGQQVTLSCSPISGHRSVSWYQQTPGQGLQFLFEYFSETQRNKGNFPGRFSGRQFSNSRSEMNVSTLELGDSALYLCASSLGDSQPQHFGDGTRLSIL.

The rearrangement uses TRBV19 and TRBJ2-1; 8 bases fit TRBD1. V shed 5 bases and J 6 bases; nucleotides not matched to a gene: 6. Germline loops: CDR1 LNHDA, CDR2 SQIVND (reference sequence). This CDR3 region has 14 residues. The CDR3: CASSHNDRGNEQFF. The CDR3 bases are TGTGCCAGTAGTCACAATGACAGGGGCAATGAGCAGTTCTTC.

The genes are TRBV7-2 and TRBJ1-2, with no clear D. V was pared by 10 bases and J by 1 base, with 7 bases between. The V gene's germline CDR1 is SGHTA and CDR2 FQGNSA. This CDR3 comprises 11 residues. The CDR3 reads CATGNNYGYTF. Written as DNA, the CDR3 is TGTGCCACGGGGAATAACTATGGCTACACCTTC.

As for this clone: At one end, the junction sequence differs from germline, possibly due to a read error. V usage is TRBV5-4 and J usage is TRBJ1-2; TRBD1 aligns across 7 bases. The germline gives CDR1 SGHNT, CDR2 YYREEE (reference sequence). CDR3 length: 13 amino acids. In nucleotides, the CDR3 is TGTGCCAACAGCTCACAGGGGACCTATGGCTACACCTTC. Translation gives CANSSQGTYGYTF. The complete variable domain, with remaining parts taken from reference TRBV5-4 and TRBJ1-2, reads ETGVTQSPTHLIKTRGQQVTLRCSSQSGHNTVSWYQQALGQGPQFIFQYYREEENGRGNFPPRFSGLQFPNYSSELNVNALELDDSALYLCANSSQGTYGYTFGSGTRLTVV.

The chain uses TRBV4-3 and TRBJ1-2; 7 positions agree with TRBD1. The CDR3 length is 14 residues. Trimming at V came to 1 base and at J to 2 bases, leaving 1 base not matched to a gene. CDR1 LGHNA and CDR2 YSLEER come from the germline V gene. CDR3 DNA sequence: TGCGCCAGCAGCCAAGTGGGACAGAACTATGGCTACACCTTC. Its protein is CASSQVGQNYGYTF.

The table lists this clone with a few counts. One end of the junction does not line up with germline, which may come from a read error. The chain uses TRBV9 and TRBJ2-7; maybe TRBD1 (6 bases). This CDR3 region has 15 residues. Germline loops: CDR1 SGDLS, CDR2 YYNGEE. The CDR3 DNA follows: TGTCCCAGCAGCTTCCAGTCGGCACAGGGTGGCGAGCAGTACTTC. Its protein is CPSSFQSAQGGEQYF.

The J gene is TRBJ2-3, the V gene TRBV28; 7 bases agree with TRBD1. V trimming: 5 bases; J trimming: 1 base; junction bases outside the gene matches: 6. This CDR3 has 15 amino acids. Germline-derived CDR1 and CDR2 are MDHEN and SYDVKM. The DNA for the CDR3 is TGTGCCAGCAGTACCGCCGGGACAGGCACAGATACGCAGTATTTT. Protein sequence: CASSTAGTGTDTQYF.

This clone has just a few counts. V usage is TRBV18 and J usage is TRBJ2-1, with D possibly TRBD2 on 5 matching bases. CDR3 length: 15 residues. CDR1 is KGHSH, CDR2 LQKENI, per germline. V was pared by 6 bases and J by 0 bases, with 12 bases between. The CDR3 DNA reads as TGTGCCAGCTCGCTCAGCGGAAGCTCCTACAATGAGCAGTTCTTC. Protein product: CASSLSGSSYNEQFF.

The chain has TRBV4-3 and TRBJ1-1; a weak D match, TRBD1 (6 bases). The V and J ends lost 5 bases and 5 bases respectively, with 18 bases between them. CDR3 length equals 15 residues. CDR1 LGHNA and CDR2 YSLEER come from the germline V gene. In DNA form, the CDR3 reads TGCGCCAGCAGCGACGACCCCAGGGGAAAGACTGAAGCTTTCTTT. This codes for CASSDDPRGKTEAFF.

A few counts support this clone. V gene TRBV19 combines with J gene TRBJ2-7, with 10 bases fitting TRBD1. Germline lookup yields CDR1 LNHDA and CDR2 SQIVND (reference sequence). V was clipped by 6 bases and J by 4 bases; unmatched bases: 9. The CDR3 covers 15 residues. The CDR3 spells CASRETGTGAYEQYF. As DNA, the CDR3 is TGTGCCAGTAGGGAAACCGGGACAGGGGCTTACGAGCAGTACTTC. The complete variable domain, with remaining parts taken from reference TRBV19 and TRBJ2-7, reads DGGITQSPKYLFRKEGQNVTLSCEQNLNHDAMYWYRQDPGQGLRLIYYSQIVNDFQKGDIAEGYSVSREKKESFPLTVTSAQKNPTAFYLCASRETGTGAYEQYFGPGTRLTVT.

V is TRBV7-6 and J is TRBJ1-1; TRBD1 aligns across 7 bases. Looked up from germline, CDR1 is SGHVS and CDR2 is FNYEAQ. This CDR3 comprises 15 residues. J lost 1 base, V lost 5 bases, and 7 bases had no gene match. CDR3: CASSLSAGGNTEAFF. The CDR3 DNA reads as TGTGCCAGCAGCCTATCCGCAGGGGGGAACACTGAAGCTTTCTTT. Together with reference TRBV7-6 and TRBJ1-1, the CDR3 gives the full variable domain: GAGVSQSPRYKVTKRGQDVALRCDPISGHVSLYWYRQALGQGPEFLTYFNYEAQQDKSGLPNDRFSAERPEGSISTLTIQRTEQRDSAMYRCASSLSAGGNTEAFFGQGTRLTVV.

This clone was detected only a few times. A junction end diverges from the germline sequence, so it may reflect a read error. V usage is TRBV4-1 and J usage is TRBJ1-5, with D perhaps matching TRBD1 (5 bases). In germline, CDR1 is MGHRA, CDR2 YSYEKL. The CDR3 totals 16 residues. As DNA, the CDR3 is TGCGCCTGCAGCCAATACAAGGACAACCCCAATCAGCCCCAGCATTTT. Its translation is CACSQYKDNPNQPQHF.

This clone was counted between two and nine times. The chain combines TRBV7-2 with TRBJ2-2, with 8 bases that match TRBD1. Germline V gene lookup returns CDR1 SGHTA and CDR2 FQGNSA. J lost 0 bases, V lost 4 bases, and 4 bases had no gene match. The CDR3 has 16 amino acids. CDR3 coding DNA: TGTGCCAGCAGCTATGCGACAGGGGCGAACACCGGGGAGCTGTTTTTT. Translation: CASSYATGANTGELFF.

This clone was counted only a few times. As DNA, the CDR3 is TGTGCCAGCATGCGACAGCTGAACACTGAAGCTTTCTTT. It codes for CASMRQLNTEAFF. The chain links TRBV5-8 to TRBJ1-1; a weak D match, TRBD1 (5 bases). V was trimmed by 6 bases and J by 0 bases, leaving 9 bases between them. The germline gives CDR1 SGHTS, CDR2 YDEGEE. This CDR3 has 13 amino acids.

V and J are TRBV10-2 and TRBJ2-2; 9 nucleotides match TRBD1. J lost 6 bases, V lost 6 bases, and 8 bases had no gene match. This CDR3 is 15 amino acids long. Looked up from germline, CDR1 is WSHSY and CDR2 is SAAADI. The CDR3 DNA sequence: TGCGCCAGCAGGGATACAGGGGGCGCATCCGGGGAGCTGTTTTTT. The encoded protein is CASRDTGGASGELFF.

The chain employs TRBV18 and TRBJ1-2; 7 bases are a match to TRBD1. Germline V gene sequence: CDR1 KGHSH, CDR2 LQKENI. V gave up 2 bases and J gave up 4 bases; unmatched junction bases: 4. The CDR3 totals 14 residues. CDR3 in DNA: TGTGCCAGCTCACCAGGGACAGACCTCTATGGCTACACCTTC. Translation: CASSPGTDLYGYTF.

V gene TRBV6-5 combines with J gene TRBJ1-1, with a weak D call TRBD1 (5 bases). V shed 2 bases and J shed 7 bases, with 14 bases lying between them. CDR3 size: 14 residues. CDR1 is MNHEY and CDR2 is SVGAGI in the germline V gene. CDR3 in DNA: TGTGCCAGCAGTTACCGGGGGGAAACGAATGAAGCTTTCTTT. As protein: CASSYRGETNEAFF.